These 5 T cell receptor beta chains came from one sample sequenced in a study of blood T cells in healthy people across ages. With a J-beta primer mix and a sample-barcoded 5' primer, a second PCR ran 7 to 11 cycles. TCRdb re-derived calls from the 5' RACE reads in MiXCR, one entry per CDR3 protein. The table lists 1.5 million to 2 million distinct CDR3 sequences, less than 50% of them singletons. The sequencing sample was made of blood. These TCRs come from a woman in her thirties or forties in good health.

This clonotype was seen ten or more times. CDR3 region: CASSLRQGGGDTQYF. The CDR3 bases are TGTGCCAGCAGCTTACGACAGGGAGGGGGAGATACGCAGTATTTT. This chain links TRBV7-2 with TRBJ2-3; either TRBD1 or TRBD2 may fit D (7 bases each). Deletions cut 2 bases from V and 5 bases from J, with 14 bases between. The CDR3 length is 15 residues. In germline, CDR1 is SGHTA, CDR2 FQGNSA.

V usage is TRBV4-1 and J usage is TRBJ1-4, with TRBD1 matching over 8 bases. Germline assignment: CDR1 MGHRA and CDR2 YSYEKL. This CDR3 has 16 amino acids. V was clipped by 0 bases and J by 7 bases; unmatched bases: 7. CDR3 nucleotides: TGCGCCAGCAGCCAAGACCAGCCAGGGGGCGGTGAAAAACTGTTTTTT. Amino acids: CASSQDQPGGGEKLFF.

The rearrangement uses TRBV4-3 and TRBJ1-4; 7 nucleotides align to TRBD1. This CDR3 is built from 15 residues. Germline loops: CDR1 LGHNA, CDR2 YSLEER. Trimming at V came to 3 bases and at J to 3 bases, leaving 4 bases not matched to a gene. The CDR3 region is CASSQAGTANEKLFF. The CDR3 DNA is TGCGCCAGCAGCCAGGCCGGGACAGCTAATGAAAAACTGTTTTTT.

The gene calls are TRBV5-1 and TRBJ1-2; D gene ambiguous. CDR1 is SGHRS and CDR2 is YFSETQ in the germline V gene. This CDR3 is built from 16 residues. V was pared by 4 bases and J by 0 bases, with 16 bases between. Here the CDR3 reads CASSLDPIGSNYGYTF. As DNA, the CDR3 is TGCGCCAGCAGCCTCGACCCGATAGGATCTAACTATGGCTACACCTTC.

The V call is TRBV6-6, the J call TRBJ1-2; maybe TRBD1 (6 bases). The CDR3 sequence is 14 residues long. Trimming cost V 0 bases and J 6 bases, with 11 bases left between them. The V gene's germline CDR1 is MNHNY and CDR2 SVGAGI (reference sequence). CDR3 protein: CASSYSLGANGYTF. In DNA, the CDR3 is TGTGCCAGCAGTTACTCTCTGGGGGCGAATGGCTACACCTTC.